This paragraph reports one T cell receptor (beta chain). Its target is unknown. This sample is part of a study of shared clonotypes between healthy human individuals. Study in general: The study enrolled a couple of women and a few men aged 18 to 49. Findings of the study overall: When naive CD4 clonotypes were compared across several donors, 4% to 6.5% were shared.

Each PCR replicate from the sorted subsets contained about 200 ng DNA, which is some 32,000 T cell genomes. Profiling relied on immunoSEQ multiplex PCR, and the TCRdb table lists in-frame clones only, not all of them. This sample has millions of clones, with under 95% found just once. Germline CDR1 is SEHNR and CDR2 is FQNEAQ (reference sequence). There are 16 residues in the CDR3. Trimming at V came to 2 bases and at J to 6 bases, leaving 7 bases not matched to a gene. CD45RO-negative, CCR7-selected cells formed the naive CD8 fraction, which excluded terminally differentiated effector memory CD45RA+ cells.

This rearrangement joins TRBV7-9 to TRBJ2-3; 11 bases map to TRBD1. Sequencing was done on a sample of naive CD8+ T cells from PBMCs. This TCR was recovered from a man aged 18-30 years in good health. Some clones in this sample may be carry-over from other donors' samples. In DNA, the CDR3 is TGTGCCAGCAGCTTAACCGGACAGGGGGCATCTGATACGCAGTATTTT. Its translation: CASSLTGQGASDTQYF.